The 10 T cell receptor beta chains listed next were all sequenced from one sample in a study of T cells in Graves' hyperthyroidism and ophthalmopathy. Researchers took RNA transcripts and amplified the TCR beta CDR3 regions from them. Primed by the HTBI set, a first-round RT-PCR was run on the TCR CDR3. TCRdb re-called the multiplex PCR reads with MiXCR, one entry per CDR3 protein. Of about 640,000 distinct CDR3 sequences in the sample, 20% to 25% were seen once. The material sequenced was blood. The receptors come from a man in his thirties or forties with Graves' ophthalmopathy.

This clonotype was recorded a few times. V and J are TRBV29-1 and TRBJ1-5, with unresolved D. The V end was cut by 5 bases, the J end by 3 bases, with 11 bases between. The CDR3 totals 13 residues. CDR1 and CDR2 (germline): SQVTM, ANQGSEA. For the CDR3, the DNA is TGCAGCGTTTCCGACGGGTACAATCAGCCCCAGCATTTT. This sequence encodes CSVSDGYNQPQHF. Using reference TRBV29-1 and TRBJ1-5 for the parts outside the CDR3, the full variable domain is SAVISQKPSRDICQRGTSLTIQCQVDSQVTMMFWYRQQPGQSLTLIATANQGSEATYESGFVIDKFPISRPNLTFSTLTVSNMSPEDSSIYLCSVSDGYNQPQHFGDGTRLSIL.

This chain connects TRBV19 to TRBJ1-4, with D possibly TRBD1 on 5 matching bases. The CDR3 is 13 residues long. Between the trimmed V and J ends, which lost 7 bases and 6 bases, there was a span of 12 bases. Germline assignment: CDR1 LNHDA and CDR2 SQIVND (reference sequence). The CDR3 nucleotides read TGTGCCAGTAATCAGGGTTTAGATGAAAAACTGTTTTTT. This translates into CASNQGLDEKLFF.

This clonotype was observed a handful of times. The rearrangement uses TRBV7-9 and TRBJ1-2, with TRBD1 as a possible D gene (6 bases). Trimming removed 11 bases at V and 5 bases at J, with 15 bases between. The CDR3 is 12 amino acids. CDR1 SEHNR and CDR2 FQNEAQ come from the germline V gene (reference sequence). The CDR3 protein is CAGGGGWYGYTF. Written as DNA, the CDR3 is TGTGCCGGAGGAGGGGGTTGGTATGGCTACACCTTC.

This clonotype was observed a few times. The chain links TRBV6-6 to TRBJ2-1; 11 positions agree with TRBD1. Trimming cost V 0 bases and J 5 bases; bases outside gene matches: 3. The CDR3 loop spans 16 amino acids. Germline loops: CDR1 MNHNY, CDR2 SVGAGI (reference sequence). The CDR3 loop reads CASSYSRDRGNNEQFF. The DNA for the CDR3 is TGTGCCAGCAGTTACTCCCGGGACAGGGGGAACAATGAGCAGTTCTTC.

The table lists this clonotype with many counts. The rearrangement uses TRBV7-9 and TRBJ2-1, with 9 bases lining up with TRBD2. CDR1 and CDR2 (germline): SEHNR, FQNEAQ (reference sequence). The CDR3 runs to 19 residues. V shed 6 bases, J shed 5 bases, and the junction held 20 bases outside the gene matches. CDR3 loop: CASSPGQLRSGRRHNEQFF. CDR3 DNA: TGTGCCAGCAGTCCCGGACAGCTAAGGAGCGGGAGGCGCCACAATGAGCAGTTCTTC.

This clonotype has ten or more counts. This chain connects TRBV27 to TRBJ2-1; 8 bases match TRBD1. J lost 4 bases, V lost 6 bases, and 2 bases had no gene match. The CDR3 totals 13 residues. CDR1 is MNHEY and CDR2 is SMNVEV in the germline V gene (reference sequence). CDR3 amino acids: CASRDRAYNEQFF. The CDR3 DNA follows: TGTGCCAGCAGGGACAGGGCTTACAATGAGCAGTTCTTC.

This clonotype was picked up many times. The gene calls are TRBV6-1 and TRBJ2-1; D is unclear. This CDR3 is 15 amino acids long. Trimming removed 7 bases from V and 5 bases from J, with 18 bases in between. Per the germline V gene, CDR1 is MNHNS and CDR2 is SASEGT. The CDR3 DNA follows: TGTGCCAGCACCGAGACTCGTGTGGGAAACAATGAGCAGTTCTTC. Its translation is CASTETRVGNNEQFF.

This clonotype was seen repeatedly, ten times or more. The V and J genes are TRBV20-1 and TRBJ2-1; 10 nucleotides agree with TRBD1. Germline V CDR1 and CDR2: DFQATT, SNEGSKA (reference sequence). This CDR3 comprises 15 residues. V shed 3 bases and J 5 bases; nucleotides not matched to a gene: 7. The CDR3 sequence is CSASGQGVKHNEQFF. CDR3 bases: TGCAGTGCTAGCGGACAGGGGGTGAAACACAATGAGCAGTTCTTC.

There are many counts of this clonotype. V and J are TRBV6-2 or TRBV6-3 and TRBJ1-1, with 7 bases that match TRBD1. The CDR3 extends over 16 amino acids. The ends lost 5 bases at V and 1 base at J; junction bases unmatched: 10. Germline CDR1 is MNHEY and CDR2 is SVGEGT. The CDR3 DNA is TGTGCCAGCAGTCAAACGGGACAGCGGCCGAACACTGAAGCTTTCTTT. This codes for CASSQTGQRPNTEAFF.

This clonotype was seen many times. The chain's CDR3 is CASSSLAGGPNNEQFF. CDR3 nucleotides: TGTGCCAGCAGCTCGCTAGCGGGAGGGCCTAACAATGAGCAGTTCTTC. The V call is TRBV7-2, the J call TRBJ2-1; 12 positions match TRBD2. Losses at the gene ends were 4 bases for V and 5 bases for J; bases not matched to a gene: 6. From germline, CDR1 is SGHTA and CDR2 FQGNSA. This CDR3 is 16 amino acids long.